These 12 T cell receptor beta chains were all obtained from the same sample, sequenced in a study of vaccination and CD4 T cells after COVID-19. Cultured CD4+ T cell DNA was sequenced using the Oncomine TCR Beta short-read assay. Using its own MiXCR run on the PCR reads, TCRdb lists one record per CDR3 protein. The table records approximately 15,000 distinct CDR3 sequences, approximately 55% of them present only once. No antigen has been assigned to these receptors. Treatment of the sample: 10-day PBMC culture with coronavirus spike peptide pools or control peptides (ViraFEST assay). The sequencing used CD4+ T cells from blood, cultured in vitro, collected before SARS-CoV-2 vaccination. All receptors derive from a human donor who had recovered from COVID-19.

The CDR3 sequence: CAWKGYQETQYF. CDR3 DNA: TGTGCCTGGAAGGGCTACCAAGAGACCCAGTACTTC. The rearrangement links TRBV30 to TRBJ2-5; D is unclear. V gave up 4 bases and J gave up 0 bases, with 6 bases separating them. Looked up from germline, CDR1 is GTSNPN and CDR2 is SVGIG (reference sequence). The CDR3 length is 12 residues.

This clonotype appeared once. The gene calls are TRBV19 and TRBJ2-6; possibly TRBD1 for D (6 bases). The CDR3 sequence is 18 residues long. Trimming cost V 5 bases and J 0 bases, with 17 bases left between them. Germline loops: CDR1 LNHDA, CDR2 SQIVND (reference sequence). The CDR3 here is CASSVRGSKHSGANVLTF. For the CDR3, the DNA is TGTGCCAGTAGTGTCAGGGGTTCCAAGCACTCTGGGGCCAACGTCCTGACTTTC. The full variable domain, rest sourced from reference TRBV19 and TRBJ2-6, is DGGITQSPKYLFRKEGQNVTLSCEQNLNHDAMYWYRQDPGQGLRLIYYSQIVNDFQKGDIAEGYSVSREKKESFPLTVTSAQKNPTAFYLCASSVRGSKHSGANVLTFGAGSRLTVL.

The rearrangement uses TRBV7-2 and TRBJ2-3; D call uncertain. The germline V gene encodes CDR1 SGHTA and CDR2 FQGNSA. The CDR3 sequence is 11 residues long. V lost 3 bases to trimming and J lost 6 bases, with 4 bases between them. CDR3 protein: CASSFRDTQYF. CDR3 in DNA: TGTGCCAGCAGCTTCAGGGATACGCAGTATTTT.

The V and J genes are TRBV19 and TRBJ1-2, with 9 bases lining up with TRBD1. J gave up 4 bases and V 3 bases, and 9 bases lay outside the gene matches. The V gene's germline CDR1 is LNHDA and CDR2 SQIVND (reference sequence). The CDR3 loop spans 16 amino acids. CDR3 bases: TGTGCCAGTAGTATCGGTCCTTTGACAGGGGGCTATGGCTACACCTTC. It codes for CASSIGPLTGGYGYTF.

The rearrangement joins TRBV7-8 to TRBJ2-5; 8 bases map to TRBD1. Trimming cost V 1 base and J 3 bases; bases outside gene matches: 10. This CDR3 has 17 residues. The germline CDR1 and CDR2 sequences are SGHVS and FQNEAQ. CDR3 amino acids: CASSLVGPGQGKETQYF. The CDR3 DNA reads as TGTGCCAGCAGCTTAGTCGGTCCTGGACAGGGAAAAGAGACCCAGTACTTC.

This chain connects TRBV6-1 to TRBJ1-1; no definite D call. Deletions cut 7 bases from V and 1 base from J, with 16 bases between. Germline V CDR1 and CDR2: MNHNS, SASEGT. The CDR3 extends over 15 amino acids. CDR3 sequence (DNA): TGTGCCAGCATTGAGGACGGTCAGGCGAACACTGAAGCTTTCTTT. This sequence encodes CASIEDGQANTEAFF.

The DNA for the CDR3 is TGCAGTGCTAGAGTACAGGGAGGGAACACCGGGGAGCTGTTTTTT. Translated: CSARVQGGNTGELFF. The chain carries TRBV20-1 and TRBJ2-2; D is possibly TRBD1 or TRBD2 (6 bases each). The V gene's germline CDR1 is DFQATT and CDR2 SNEGSKA (reference sequence). The CDR3 runs to 15 residues. With 1 base removed from V and 1 base from J, the gap between germline ends came to 10 bases.

The genes are TRBV19 and TRBJ2-3; 12 bases fit TRBD2. Germline CDR1 and CDR2: LNHDA and SQIVND (reference sequence). Trimming cost V 5 bases and J 2 bases; bases outside gene matches: 11. This CDR3 region has 18 residues. In nucleotides, the CDR3 is TGTGCCAGTAGTTTGGGACAGGGACTAGCGGGCCTCACAGATACGCAGTATTTT. It encodes CASSLGQGLAGLTDTQYF.

This clonotype occurred a few times. J is TRBJ2-6 and V is TRBV6-1, with D tentatively TRBD1 (6 bases). This CDR3 is 15 amino acids long. From germline, CDR1 is MNHNS and CDR2 SASEGT. The ends were cut back, 5 bases at V and 4 bases at J, with 12 bases in the middle. As DNA, the CDR3 is TGTGCCAGCAGTAACGGACAGTCGGGGGCCAACGTCCTGACTTTC. This sequence encodes CASSNGQSGANVLTF.

This clonotype was detected only a few times. This sequence joins TRBV5-4 and TRBJ2-5, with TRBD1 matching over 8 bases. CDR3 size: 13 residues. Germline V gives CDR1 SGHNT, CDR2 YYREEE (reference sequence). Trimming cost V 5 bases and J 4 bases; bases outside gene matches: 4. CDR3 DNA: TGTGCCAGCAGGGCACAGGGGGGAGAGACCCAGTACTTC. Translation gives CASRAQGGETQYF.

V is TRBV19 and J is TRBJ2-1, with TRBD2 matching over 13 bases. V shed 3 bases, J shed 6 bases, and the junction held 5 bases outside the gene matches. CDR3 length: 16 amino acids. Germline CDR1 is LNHDA and CDR2 is SQIVND (reference sequence). CDR3 loop: CASSIQTSGGSNEQFF. The CDR3 bases are TGTGCCAGTAGTATCCAGACTAGCGGGGGGTCCAATGAGCAGTTCTTC.

The genes are TRBV4-1 and TRBJ1-3, with D uncertain. The germline gives CDR1 MGHRA, CDR2 YSYEKL. The ends were cut back, 1 base at V and 7 bases at J, with 8 bases in the middle. The CDR3 extends over 13 amino acids. CDR3 sequence reads: CASSQALANTIYF. For the CDR3, the DNA is TGCGCCAGCAGCCAAGCCCTAGCGAACACCATATATTTT.